This TCR beta chain was identified during a study of identifying expanded T cells in peripheral blood. Trimming removed 1 base from V and 7 bases from J; junction bases left unmatched: 6. The germline gives CDR1 ENHRY, CDR2 SYGVKD. The CDR3 is 16 amino acids. The data were produced by immunoSEQ multiplex PCR, yet TCRdb's version contains in-frame clones alone and is incomplete. The sample contains about 76,000 clones, almost 85% of which appear only once. This TCR derives from a person between 18 and 69 years old in good health. This rearrangement joins TRBV10-3 to TRBJ2-1, with 11 bases lining up with TRBD2. The sequencing input was blood. The CDR3: CAISELGLAEGNEQFF. The CDR3 coding sequence is TGTGCCATCAGTGAGTTGGGACTAGCGGAGGGGAATGAGCAGTTCTTC.